This T cell receptor (beta chain) was found in a study of OX40 agonist ivuxolimab in advanced cancers. Study-level background: The treatment was a fully human IgG2 OX40 agonist, ivuxolimab. Each dose-escalation patient presented with hepatocellular carcinoma, melanoma, renal cell or head and neck cancer. Participants could have had prior anti-PD-1, anti-PD-L1 or anti-CTLA-4 therapy, and less than 45% had some. Whole-study findings and limits: Several nonresponders also turned out to have low normalized T-cell clonal expansion.

Comment on this clone: Antigen specificity is unknown.

Germline V gene data show CDR1 as MNHEY and CDR2 as SMNVEV (reference sequence). V lost 5 bases and J lost 6, with 14 bases in between. The CDR3 is 14 amino acids. Produced via immunoSEQ multiplex PCR; TCRdb's table is partial and in-frame only. The table records about 99,000 clones, about 96% of them present only once. Sequenced material: CD4+ or CD8+ T cells sorted from blood, taken in a trial of the OX40 agonist ivuxolimab. The chain joins TRBV27 to TRBJ1-5; perhaps TRBD1 as D (6 bases). This TCR came from an adult with an advanced solid tumor such as melanoma, head and neck, liver or kidney cancer. For the CDR3, the DNA is TGTGCCAGCAGTCTTTCAGGGGTCTCTCAGCCCCAGCATTTT. Translation gives CASSLSGVSQPQHF.